This T cell receptor (beta chain) was identified in a study of control samples from healthy donors and cancer patients. The germline CDR1 and CDR2 sequences are MDHEN and SYDVKM. The CDR3 has 14 amino acids. With V trimmed by 4 bases and J by 9 bases, 4 bases remained unmatched. Profiled with immunoSEQ multiplex PCR; TCRdb holds only in-frame clones, not every one. The sample gives approximately 180,000 clones, 90% to 95% of which show up once; about 1.5% is in the top ten. The receptor was isolated from a woman aged 18-35 years in good health. Sequencing was carried out using blood. The gene calls are TRBV28 and TRBJ1-6; 9 bases fit TRBD1. The CDR3 bases are TGTGCCAGCAGTTGGGACAGGGTGGGTTCACCCCTCCACTTT. Translated, it gives CASSWDRVGSPLHF.